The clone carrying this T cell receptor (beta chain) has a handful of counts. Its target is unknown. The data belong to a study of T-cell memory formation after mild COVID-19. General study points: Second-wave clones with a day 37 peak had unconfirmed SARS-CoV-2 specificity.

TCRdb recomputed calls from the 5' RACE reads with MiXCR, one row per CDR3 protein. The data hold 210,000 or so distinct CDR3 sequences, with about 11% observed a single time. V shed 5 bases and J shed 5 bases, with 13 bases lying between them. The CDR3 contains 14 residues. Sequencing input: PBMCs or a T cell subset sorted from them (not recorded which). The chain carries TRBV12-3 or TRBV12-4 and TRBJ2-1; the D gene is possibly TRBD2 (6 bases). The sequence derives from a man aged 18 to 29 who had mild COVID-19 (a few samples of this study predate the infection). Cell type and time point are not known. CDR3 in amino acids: CASSRTSIHNEQFF. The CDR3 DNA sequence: TGTGCCAGCAGTCGAACTAGCATCCACAATGAGCAGTTCTTC.